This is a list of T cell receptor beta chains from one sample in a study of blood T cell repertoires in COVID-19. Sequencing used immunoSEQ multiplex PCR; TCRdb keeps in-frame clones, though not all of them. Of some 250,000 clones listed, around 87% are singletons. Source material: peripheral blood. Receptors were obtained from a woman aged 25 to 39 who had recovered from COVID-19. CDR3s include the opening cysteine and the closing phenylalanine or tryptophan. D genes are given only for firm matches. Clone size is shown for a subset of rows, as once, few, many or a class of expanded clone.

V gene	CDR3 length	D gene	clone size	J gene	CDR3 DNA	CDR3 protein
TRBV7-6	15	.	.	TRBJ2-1	TGTGCCAGCAGCTTAGAGCCCCGAGATGGAGATGAGCAGTTCTTC	CASSLEPRDGDEQFF
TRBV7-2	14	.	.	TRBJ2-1	TGTGCCAGCAGCCAAGCTTCCGTGTACAATGAGCAGTTCTTC	CASSQASVYNEQFF
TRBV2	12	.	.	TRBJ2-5	TGTGCCAGCAGGAGGCTCCAAGAGACCCAGTACTTC	CASRRLQETQYF
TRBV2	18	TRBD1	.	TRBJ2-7	TGTGCCAGCAGCCCCGGAGGACAGGGGGCGCCCCACGCATACGAGCAGTACTTC	CASSPGGQGAPHAYEQYF
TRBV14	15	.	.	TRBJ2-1	TGTGCCAGCAGTGAGGACTGGGGCTCCTACAATGAGCAGTTCTTC	CASSEDWGSYNEQFF
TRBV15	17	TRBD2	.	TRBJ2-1	TGTGCCACCAGCAGAGCCCCCGGAGGTAGCGGGGCTGATGAGCAGTTCTTC	CATSRAPGGSGADEQFF
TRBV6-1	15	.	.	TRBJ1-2	TGTGCCAGCAGTGAAGAGTGGGCCGCTAACTATGGCTACACCTTC	CASSEEWAANYGYTF
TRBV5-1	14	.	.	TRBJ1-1	TGCGCCAGCAGCTTGTCTAGCTCGGGCACTGAAGCTTTCTTT	CASSLSSSGTEAFF
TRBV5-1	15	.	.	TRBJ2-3	TGCGCCAGCAGCCTGCCGGCGGGCAGCACAGATACGCAGTATTTT	CASSLPAGSTDTQYF
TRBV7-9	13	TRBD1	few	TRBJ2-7	TGTGCCAGCAGCTTATCAGGGGGCTACGAGCAGTACTTC	CASSLSGGYEQYF
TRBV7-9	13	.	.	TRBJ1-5	TGTGCCAGCAGCTTAGGAGGAAGTCAGCCCCAGCATTTT	CASSLGGSQPQHF
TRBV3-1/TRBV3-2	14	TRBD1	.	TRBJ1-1	TGTGCCAGCAGCCAAGGAGGGGGCGTCGCTGAAGCTTTCTTT	CASSQGGGVAEAFF
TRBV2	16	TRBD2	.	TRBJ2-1	TGTGCCAGCAGTGGGCAACTAGCGGGGGGGCCGTATGAGCAGTTCTTC	CASSGQLAGGPYEQFF
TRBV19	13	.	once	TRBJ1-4	TGTGCCAGCTCCCGGGCGGGGGGTGAAAAACTGTTTTTT	CASSRAGGEKLFF
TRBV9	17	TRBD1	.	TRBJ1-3	TGTGCCAGCAGCCCCCGACAGGGGGCGCGTTACGGAAACACCATATATTTT	CASSPRQGARYGNTIYF
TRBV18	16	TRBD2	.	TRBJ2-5	TGTGCCAGCTCGCCGGCTACTAGCGGGGGGACGGAGACCCAGTACTTC	CASSPATSGGTETQYF
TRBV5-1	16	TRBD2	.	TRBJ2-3	TGCGCCAGCAGTTTAACACCAGCGGGGGGCTCAGATACGCAGTATTTT	CASSLTPAGGSDTQYF
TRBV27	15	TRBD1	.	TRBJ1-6	TGTGCCAGCAGTTTATCGGGACAGGACAATTCACCCCTCCACTTT	CASSLSGQDNSPLHF
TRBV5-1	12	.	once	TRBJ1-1	TGCGCCAGCAGCTTGGGGGAGGGCGTAGCTTTCTTT	CASSLGEGVAFF
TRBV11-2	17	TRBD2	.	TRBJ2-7	TGTGCCAGCAGCTTAACTAGCGGGGCCCCGGTGGCCTACGAGCAGTACTTC	CASSLTSGAPVAYEQYF
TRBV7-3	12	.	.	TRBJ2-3	TGTGCCAGCAGCCCTAACACAGATACGCAGTATTTT	CASSPNTDTQYF
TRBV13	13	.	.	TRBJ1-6	TGTGCCAGCAGACCAGGCAGGGATTCACCCCTCCACTTT	CASRPGRDSPLHF
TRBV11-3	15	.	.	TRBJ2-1	TGTGCCAGCAGCTCCCAGGGGGGTCATTACAATGAGCAGTTCTTC	CASSSQGGHYNEQFF
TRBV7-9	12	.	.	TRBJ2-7	TGTGCCAGCAGCTATGGGCCTGTTGAGCAGTACTTC	CASSYGPVEQYF
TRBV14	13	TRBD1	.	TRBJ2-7	TGTGCCAGCAGCCAACAGGGGGAAGGCGAGCAGTACTTC	CASSQQGEGEQYF
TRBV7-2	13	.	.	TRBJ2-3	TGTGCCAGCAGCACCGTGTCTAGTGCTACGCAGTATTTT	CASSTVSSATQYF
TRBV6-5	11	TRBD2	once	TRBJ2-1	TGTGCCAGCAGTGACTCGGGGGGGTGGTTCTTC	CASSDSGGWFF
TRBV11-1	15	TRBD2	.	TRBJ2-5	TGTGCCAGCAGGAGGAGTAGCGGGGTTGGGGAGACCCAGTACTTC	CASRRSSGVGETQYF
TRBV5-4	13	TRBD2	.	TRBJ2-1	TGTGCCAGCAACCCGGGACTAGCCAATGAGCAGTTCTTC	CASNPGLANEQFF
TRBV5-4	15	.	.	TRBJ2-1	TGTGCCAGCAGCTTAGATGGGGGGGGCGGAAATGAGCAGTTCTTC	CASSLDGGGGNEQFF
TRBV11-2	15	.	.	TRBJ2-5	TGTGCCAGCAGCCCTGCGGCTAACCTACAAGAGACCCAGTACTTC	CASSPAANLQETQYF
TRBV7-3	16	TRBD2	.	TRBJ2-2	TGTGCCAGCAGCCCAACTAGCGGGGGGTGGCCCGGGGAGCTGTTTTTT	CASSPTSGGWPGELFF
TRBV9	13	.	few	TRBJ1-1	TGTGCCAGCAGCGTAGATTGGCAGGGGAAAGCTTTCTTT	CASSVDWQGKAFF
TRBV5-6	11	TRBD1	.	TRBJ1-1	TGTGCCAGCAGCTGGGGACAGGAAGCTTTCTTT	CASSWGQEAFF
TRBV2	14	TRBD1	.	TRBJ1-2	TGTGCCAGCAGACAACAGGGGGCGACTGACGGCTACACCTTC	CASRQQGATDGYTF